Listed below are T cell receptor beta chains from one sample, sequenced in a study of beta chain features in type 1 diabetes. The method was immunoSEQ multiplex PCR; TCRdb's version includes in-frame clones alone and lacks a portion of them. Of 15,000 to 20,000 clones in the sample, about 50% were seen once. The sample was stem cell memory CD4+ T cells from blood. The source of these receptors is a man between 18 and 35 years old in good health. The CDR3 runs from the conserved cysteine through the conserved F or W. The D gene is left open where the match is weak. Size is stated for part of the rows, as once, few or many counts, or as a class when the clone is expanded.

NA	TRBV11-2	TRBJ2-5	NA	TGTGCCAGCAGCGTTAACCAGGGGTCAGAGACCCAGTACTTC	CASSVNQGSETQYF
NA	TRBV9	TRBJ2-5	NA	TGTGCCAGCAGCGCAGAAGAGACCCAGTACTTC	CASSAEETQYF
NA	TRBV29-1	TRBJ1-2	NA	TGCAGCGCCTCGGGGGGGCATGGCTACACCTTC	CSASGGHGYTF
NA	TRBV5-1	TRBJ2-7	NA	TGCGCCAGCAGCTTGGAAGGGGTGGCCTACGAGCAGTACTTC	CASSLEGVAYEQYF
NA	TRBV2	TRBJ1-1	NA	TGTGCCAGCATCGAACAGGTGGGGACTGAAGCTTTCTTT	CASIEQVGTEAFF
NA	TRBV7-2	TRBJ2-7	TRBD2	TGTGCCAGCAGCTTAGCCGGGACTACCTCCTACGAGCAGTACTTC	CASSLAGTTSYEQYF
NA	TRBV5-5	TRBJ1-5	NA	TGTGCCAGCAGCTTGTCTTTCGACAAGCCCCAGCATTTT	CASSLSFDKPQHF
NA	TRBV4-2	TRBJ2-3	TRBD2	TGTGCCAGCAGCCAAGATAATAGCGGGGGACAAGATACGCAGTATTTT	CASSQDNSGGQDTQYF
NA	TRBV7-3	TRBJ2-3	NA	TGTGCCAGCAGCTTAATGCCTACTAGCACAGATACGCAGTATTTT	CASSLMPTSTDTQYF
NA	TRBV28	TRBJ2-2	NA	TGTGCCAGCAGGAGCGCGGGGTCATCCGGGGAGCTGTTTTTT	CASRSAGSSGELFF
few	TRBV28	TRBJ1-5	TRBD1	TGTGCCAGCGTCGGGACAGATTATAGCAATCAGCCCCAGCATTTT	CASVGTDYSNQPQHF
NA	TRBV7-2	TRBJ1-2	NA	TGTGCCAGCAGCTTAGGACAGGAGTCCTATGGCTACACCTTC	CASSLGQESYGYTF
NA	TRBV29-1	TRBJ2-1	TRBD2	TGCAGCGTCCGGGGGGCCTACAATGAGCAGTTCTTC	CSVRGAYNEQFF
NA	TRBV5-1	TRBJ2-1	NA	TGCGCCAGCAGCTTGGTACAGGGATCCTACAATGAGCAGTTCTTC	CASSLVQGSYNEQFF
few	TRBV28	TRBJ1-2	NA	TGTGCCACACTTAACTATGGCTACACCTTC	CATLNYGYTF
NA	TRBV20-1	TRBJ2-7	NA	TGCAGTTTAGGGGCTTCCTACGAGCAGTACTTC	CSLGASYEQYF
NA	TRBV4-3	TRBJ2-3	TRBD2	TGCGCCAGCAGCCAAGGGGCCCGGACTAGGTTAGGAGATACGCAGTATTTT	CASSQGARTRLGDTQYF
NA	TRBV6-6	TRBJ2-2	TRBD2	TGTGCCAGCCATGGGGGGGGCGGGGAGCTGTTTTTT	CASHGGGGELFF
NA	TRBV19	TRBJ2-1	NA	TGTGCCAGTAGTATCTTAGCGCCGAGGGCCCATGAGCAGTTCTTC	CASSILAPRAHEQFF